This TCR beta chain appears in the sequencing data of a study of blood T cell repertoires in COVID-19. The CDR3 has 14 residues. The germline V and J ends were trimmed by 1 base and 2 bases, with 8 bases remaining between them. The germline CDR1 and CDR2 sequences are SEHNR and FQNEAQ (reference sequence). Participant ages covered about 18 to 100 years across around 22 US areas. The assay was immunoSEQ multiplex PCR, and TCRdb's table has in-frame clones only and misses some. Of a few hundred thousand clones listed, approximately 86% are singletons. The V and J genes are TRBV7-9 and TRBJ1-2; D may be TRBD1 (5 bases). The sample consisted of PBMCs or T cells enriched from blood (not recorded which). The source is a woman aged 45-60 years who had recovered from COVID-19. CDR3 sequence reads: CASSLGEGNYGYTF. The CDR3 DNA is TGTGCCAGCAGCTTAGGGGAGGGGAACTATGGCTACACCTTC.